The source of this T cell receptor beta chain is a study of blood T cell repertoires in COVID-19 (dated by TCRdb to 2020 to 2021). About the investigation overall: Samples covering the acute and convalescent phases of COVID-19 were provided by collaborators in the United States, Italy and Spain. The material from the prospective study consisted of cDNA or gDNA derived from T cells, B-cell-depleted T cells, or PBMCs. Subjects who had been exposed to COVID-19, were actively infected with it, or had recovered from it provided the deeply sampled blood TCRbeta repertoires that made up the dataset. The repertoires were released in a freely available public database meant as a resource for research on the immune response to SARS-CoV-2. The samples were drawn from the first 160 participants of the ongoing ImmuneRACE study and from over a thousand subjects provided by 6 global collaborators. A de-identified subject ID, COVID-19 status, age in years and sex were almost always included in the sample metadata. Where HLA class I and class II types were available, the types were taken from metadata supplied by the sample provider, not from assay-based typing.

Broad study findings and their caveats: The quantity of clinical and demographic metadata differed by source and by participant and was supplied without curation.

In regard to this clone: There is no known antigen for this receptor. Base quality data are lacking; no much larger clone is found one base away.

V is trimmed back by 4 bases and J by 4 bases, and the junction contains 7 bases that no gene match accounts for. As encoded in the germline V gene (reference sequence), CDR1 is SGHNT while CDR2 is YYREEE. Taken from cysteine to phenylalanine, the CDR3 has 14 residues. The kept DNA is CDR3 alone, 42 bases in frame from the first base. In the prospective study, participants were roughly 18 to 90 years old, resided in about two dozen geographic areas of the United States, and were enrolled through a virtual design. To assign participants to cohorts, the prospective study relied on clinical history that participants themselves reported in a screening survey and a study questionnaire. Recovered participants in ImmuneRACE Cohort 3 were defined as having two consecutive negative NP/OP PCR tests, clearance from a healthcare professional, or resolution of symptoms. In the prospective study, mobile phlebotomists collected whole blood, serum and a nasopharyngeal or oropharyngeal swab from each participant. Over a roughly two-month period, participants in the prospective study had the option of providing additional blood draws and questionnaires. Before DNA extraction, prospective study blood samples were shipped either frozen or at room temperature.

TCRbeta CDR3 regions were amplified from genomic DNA using the immunoSEQ Assay, a bias-controlled multiplex PCR. Regarding the original processing steps: The number of nucleated cells in each sample was estimated from the amplification of reference gene primers within the assay. To quantify the absolute abundance of each unique TCRbeta CDR3 rearrangement, sequence reads were collapsed and filtered. Productive Simpson clonality was computed per sample as the square root of Simpson's diversity index over productive rearrangements. This immuneACCESS table, as held by TCRdb, lists in-frame sequences with V and J called but not all clones. Of the missing ones, under half trace to an unresolved V gene in checked studies; the others have no known cause. V and J calls and clone size come straight from that table; D and trimming were deduced from the DNA. This sample is represented by roughly 290,000 clones; 70% to 90% of them were singletons. The ten largest account for under 2.5% of the sample.

The source material was PBMCs or T cells enriched from blood (not recorded which). This TCR was sampled from a man under 40 who had recovered from COVID-19. The chain was built from TRBV5-4 and TRBJ1-2, with 7 bases in between that match TRBD1. The CDR3 protein is CASSMGTVLYGYTF. The DNA reads TGTGCCAGCAGCATGGGGACAGTACTCTATGGCTACACCTTC.